This T cell receptor beta chain was obtained from a study of blood T cells in healthy people across ages. The study, taken as a whole, reports: Roughly linear age-related decline in beta diversity appeared, significant by age about 37. TCR beta diversity correlated strongly with naive T cell percentage.

The second PCR ran roughly 7 to 12 cycles with a sample-barcoded 5' primer and J-beta primers. In TCRdb, the 5' RACE reads were re-called with MiXCR into one record per CDR3 protein. The sample yields roughly 680,000 distinct CDR3 sequences, 45% to 50% seen once. As concerns this clonotype: Antigen unknown.

Trimming cost V 5 bases and J 8 bases; bases outside gene matches: 12. The CDR3 has 15 amino acids. Germline CDR1 reads SGHTA; CDR2 reads FQGNSA. The V and J genes are TRBV7-2 and TRBJ1-2, with 9 bases that match TRBD1. This sequence originates from an older woman in good health. The sequenced sample consisted of blood. CDR3 sequence (DNA): TGTGCCAGCAGCCCCGGGACAGGGCGATCAGAGGGCTACACCTTC. Translating it yields CASSPGTGRSEGYTF.